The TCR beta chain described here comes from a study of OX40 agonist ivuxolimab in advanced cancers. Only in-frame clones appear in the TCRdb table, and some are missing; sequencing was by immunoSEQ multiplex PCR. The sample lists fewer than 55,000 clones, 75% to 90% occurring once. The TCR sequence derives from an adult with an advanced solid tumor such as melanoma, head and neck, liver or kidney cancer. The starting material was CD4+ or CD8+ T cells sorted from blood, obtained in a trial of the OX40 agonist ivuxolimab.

CDR3 region: CASSGTGSNTAGYTF. The CDR3 nucleotides read TGTGCCAGTAGCGGGACGGGATCAAATACGGCGGGCTACACCTTC. The chain combines TRBV19 with TRBJ1-2; possible D gene TRBD1, 5 bases. The CDR3 length is 15 residues. CDR1 and CDR2 from the germline V gene are LNHDA and SQIVND (reference sequence). V shed 6 bases and J shed 8 bases, with 22 bases lying between them. Filled out from reference TRBV19 and TRBJ1-2, the complete variable domain reads DGGITQSPKYLFRKEGQNVTLSCEQNLNHDAMYWYRQDPGQGLRLIYYSQIVNDFQKGDIAEGYSVSREKKESFPLTVTSAQKNPTAFYLCASSGTGSNTAGYTFGSGTRLTVV.